This T cell receptor beta chain originates from a study of T cells in Graves' hyperthyroidism and ophthalmopathy. Overall study findings and caveats: The model predicted ophthalmopathy a median around 6.5 months before onset.

RNA transcripts served as the template for amplifying TCR beta CDR3 regions. In the first-round RT-PCR of the TCR CDR3, the HTBI primer set was used. Each CDR3 protein is one row after TCRdb ran MiXCR on the multiplex PCR reads. The sample carries 550,000 to 800,000 distinct CDR3 sequences, roughly 15% recorded once. In patients aged 18 to 65, hyperthyroidism was newly diagnosed, with duration under 2 months. It was less than 13 ml of fresh peripheral blood that supplied the PBMCs. This CDR3 has 13 amino acids. Germline V gives CDR1 PRHDT, CDR2 FYEKMQ (reference sequence). V dropped 3 bases and J dropped 7 bases, with 12 bases sitting between them. Note on this clonotype: Its antigen is not identified.

This sequence joins TRBV13 and TRBJ1-2, with D unclear. This TCR derives from a man younger than 35 with Graves' hyperthyroidism. The sequencing input was blood. The DNA for the CDR3 is TGTGCCAGCAGCTTGGTGTTCTCTAGTGGCTACACCTTC. This translates into CASSLVFSSGYTF. Supplemented by reference TRBV13 and TRBJ1-2, the full variable domain reads AAGVIQSPRHLIKEKRETATLKCYPIPRHDTVYWYQQGPGQDPQFLISFYEKMQSDKGSIPDRFSAQQFSDYHSELNMSSLELGDSALYFCASSLVFSSGYTFGSGTRLTVV.